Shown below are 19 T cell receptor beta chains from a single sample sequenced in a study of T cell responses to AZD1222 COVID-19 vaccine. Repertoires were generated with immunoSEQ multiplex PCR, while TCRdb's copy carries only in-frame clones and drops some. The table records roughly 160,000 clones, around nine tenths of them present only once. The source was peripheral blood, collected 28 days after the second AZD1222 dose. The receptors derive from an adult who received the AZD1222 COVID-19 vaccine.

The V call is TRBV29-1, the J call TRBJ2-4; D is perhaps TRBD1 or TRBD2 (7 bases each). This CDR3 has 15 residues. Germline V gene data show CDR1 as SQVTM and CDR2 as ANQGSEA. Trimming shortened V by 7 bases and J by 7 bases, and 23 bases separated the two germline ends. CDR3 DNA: TGCAGCGGGCAGGGGGGGTCGCTCGGGCAGAACATTCAGTACTTC. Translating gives CSGQGGSLGQNIQYF.

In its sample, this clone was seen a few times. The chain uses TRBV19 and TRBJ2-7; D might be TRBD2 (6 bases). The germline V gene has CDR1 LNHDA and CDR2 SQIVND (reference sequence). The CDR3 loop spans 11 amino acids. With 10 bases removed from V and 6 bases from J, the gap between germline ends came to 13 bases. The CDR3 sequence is CATSPGVEQYF. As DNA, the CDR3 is TGTGCCACTAGCCCGGGGGTCGAGCAGTACTTC.

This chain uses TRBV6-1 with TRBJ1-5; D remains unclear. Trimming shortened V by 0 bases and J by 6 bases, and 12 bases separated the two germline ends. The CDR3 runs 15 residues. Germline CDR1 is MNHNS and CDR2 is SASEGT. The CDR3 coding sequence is TGTGCCAGCAGTGAAGCTGCGGGCAGTGGTCAGCCCCAGCATTTT. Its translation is CASSEAAGSGQPQHF.

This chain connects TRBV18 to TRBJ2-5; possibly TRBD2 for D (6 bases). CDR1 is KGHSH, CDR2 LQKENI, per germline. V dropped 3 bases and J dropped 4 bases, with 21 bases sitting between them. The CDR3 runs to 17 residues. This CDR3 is CASSPFRGGGLPETQYF. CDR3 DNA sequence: TGTGCCAGCTCACCTTTCCGGGGAGGAGGGCTGCCAGAGACCCAGTACTTC.

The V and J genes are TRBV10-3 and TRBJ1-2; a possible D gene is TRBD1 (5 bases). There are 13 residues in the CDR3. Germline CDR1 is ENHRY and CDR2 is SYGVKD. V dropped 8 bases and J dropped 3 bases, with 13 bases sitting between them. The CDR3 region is CAISDSVDYGYTF. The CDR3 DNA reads TGTGCCATCTCCGACAGTGTAGACTATGGCTACACCTTC.

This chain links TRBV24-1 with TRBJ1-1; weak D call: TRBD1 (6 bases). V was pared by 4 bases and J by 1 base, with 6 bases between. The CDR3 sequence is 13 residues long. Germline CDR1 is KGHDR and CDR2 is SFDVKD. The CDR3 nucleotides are TGTGCCACCAGTGACAGGGGGAACACTGAAGCTTTCTTT. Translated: CATSDRGNTEAFF.

CDR3 sequence reads: CASSLRDLGGLYEQYF. The CDR3 region has the DNA TGTGCCAGCAGCTTAAGGGATCTGGGGGGGCTCTACGAGCAGTACTTC. J is TRBJ2-7 and V is TRBV7-2, with D maybe TRBD2 (7 bases). The V gene's germline CDR1 is SGHTA and CDR2 FQGNSA. V lost 2 bases, J lost 3 bases, and 17 bases lay in between. The CDR3 is 16 residues long.

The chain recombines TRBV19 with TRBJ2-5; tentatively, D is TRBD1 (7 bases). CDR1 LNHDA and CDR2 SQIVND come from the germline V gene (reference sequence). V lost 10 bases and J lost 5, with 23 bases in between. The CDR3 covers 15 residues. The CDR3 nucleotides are TGTGCCACCAAGGGGGCTGCGGGGTGGTTGGAGACCCAGTACTTC. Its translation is CATKGAAGWLETQYF.

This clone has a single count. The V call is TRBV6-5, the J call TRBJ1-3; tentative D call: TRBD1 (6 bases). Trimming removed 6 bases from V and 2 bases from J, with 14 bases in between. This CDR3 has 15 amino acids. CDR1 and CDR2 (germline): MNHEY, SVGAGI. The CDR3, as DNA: TGTGCCAGCAGCCCCTCGACAGGTACTGGAAACACCATATATTTT. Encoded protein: CASSPSTGTGNTIYF.

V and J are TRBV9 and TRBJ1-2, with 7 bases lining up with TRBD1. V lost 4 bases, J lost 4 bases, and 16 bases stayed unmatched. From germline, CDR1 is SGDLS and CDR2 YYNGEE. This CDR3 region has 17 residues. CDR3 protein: CASSPPGTAMSGYGYTF. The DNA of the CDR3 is TGTGCCAGCAGCCCTCCGGGGACAGCGATGTCCGGCTATGGCTACACCTTC.

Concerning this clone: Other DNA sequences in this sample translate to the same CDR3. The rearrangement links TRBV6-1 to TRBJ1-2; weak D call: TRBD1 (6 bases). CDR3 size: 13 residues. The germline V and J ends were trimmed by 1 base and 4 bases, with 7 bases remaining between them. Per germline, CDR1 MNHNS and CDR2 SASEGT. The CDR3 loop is CASSEVGGYGYTF. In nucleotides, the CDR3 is TGTGCCAGCAGTGAAGTAGGGGGCTATGGCTACACCTTC.

The CDR3 coding sequence is TGTGCCAGCAGCTTAGGGGCAACTACCCTCATGAACACTGAAGCTTTCTTT. Translating gives CASSLGATTLMNTEAFF. The chain has TRBV7-9 and TRBJ1-1; no clear D. The germline CDR1 and CDR2 sequences are SEHNR and FQNEAQ (reference sequence). V lost 1 base to trimming and J lost 0 bases, with 15 bases between them. CDR3 size: 17 residues.

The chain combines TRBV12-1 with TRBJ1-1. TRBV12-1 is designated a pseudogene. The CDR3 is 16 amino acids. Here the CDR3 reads CASSFRQGGLKTEAFF. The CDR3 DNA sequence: TGTGCCAGCAGCTTTCGGCAGGGAGGACTTAAGACTGAAGCTTTCTTT.

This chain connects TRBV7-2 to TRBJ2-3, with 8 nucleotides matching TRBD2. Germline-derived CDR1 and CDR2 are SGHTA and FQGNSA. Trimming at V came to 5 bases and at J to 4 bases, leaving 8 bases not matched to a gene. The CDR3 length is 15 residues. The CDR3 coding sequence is TGTGCCAGCAGCACCAGCGGGGGTTGGGCAGATACGCAGTATTTT. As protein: CASSTSGGWADTQYF. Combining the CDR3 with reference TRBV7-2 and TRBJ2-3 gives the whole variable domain GAGVSQSPSNKVTEKGKDVELRCDPISGHTALYWYRQSLGQGLEFLIYFQGNSAPDKSGLPSDRFSAERTGGSVSTLTIQRTQQEDSAVYLCASSTSGGWADTQYFGPGTRLTVL.

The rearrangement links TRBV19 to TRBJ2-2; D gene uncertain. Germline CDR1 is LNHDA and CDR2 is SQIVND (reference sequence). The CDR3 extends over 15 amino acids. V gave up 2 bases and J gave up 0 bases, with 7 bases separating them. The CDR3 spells CASSIFEANTGELFF. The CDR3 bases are TGTGCCAGTAGTATATTTGAGGCGAACACCGGGGAGCTGTTTTTT.

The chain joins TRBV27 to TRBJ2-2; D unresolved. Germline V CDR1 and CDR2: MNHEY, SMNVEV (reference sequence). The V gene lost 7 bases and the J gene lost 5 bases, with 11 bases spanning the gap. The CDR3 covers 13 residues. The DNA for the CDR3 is TGTGCCAGCATATATAGAGATACCGGGGAGCTGTTTTTT. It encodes CASIYRDTGELFF.

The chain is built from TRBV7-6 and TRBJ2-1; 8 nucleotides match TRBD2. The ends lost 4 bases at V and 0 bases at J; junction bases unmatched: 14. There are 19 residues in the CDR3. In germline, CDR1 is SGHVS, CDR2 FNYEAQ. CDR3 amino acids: CASSSPRGGTLSSYNEQFF. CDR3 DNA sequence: TGTGCCAGCAGCTCGCCTCGGGGGGGGACCCTGAGCTCCTACAATGAGCAGTTCTTC.

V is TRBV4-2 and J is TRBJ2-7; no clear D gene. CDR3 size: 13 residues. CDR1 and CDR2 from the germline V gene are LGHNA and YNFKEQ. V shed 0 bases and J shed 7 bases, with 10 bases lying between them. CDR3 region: CASSQDRVGEQYF. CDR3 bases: TGTGCCAGCAGCCAAGATAGGGTGGGGGAGCAGTACTTC.

CDR3 coding DNA: TGCAGCGTTAAGGGACAGTCCTACGAGCAGTACTTC. Its translation: CSVKGQSYEQYF. The rearrangement uses TRBV29-1 and TRBJ2-7, with 7 positions matching TRBD1. The CDR3 runs 12 residues. The germline CDR1 and CDR2 sequences are SQVTM and ANQGSEA. V trimming: 5 bases; J trimming: 1 base; junction bases outside the gene matches: 2.